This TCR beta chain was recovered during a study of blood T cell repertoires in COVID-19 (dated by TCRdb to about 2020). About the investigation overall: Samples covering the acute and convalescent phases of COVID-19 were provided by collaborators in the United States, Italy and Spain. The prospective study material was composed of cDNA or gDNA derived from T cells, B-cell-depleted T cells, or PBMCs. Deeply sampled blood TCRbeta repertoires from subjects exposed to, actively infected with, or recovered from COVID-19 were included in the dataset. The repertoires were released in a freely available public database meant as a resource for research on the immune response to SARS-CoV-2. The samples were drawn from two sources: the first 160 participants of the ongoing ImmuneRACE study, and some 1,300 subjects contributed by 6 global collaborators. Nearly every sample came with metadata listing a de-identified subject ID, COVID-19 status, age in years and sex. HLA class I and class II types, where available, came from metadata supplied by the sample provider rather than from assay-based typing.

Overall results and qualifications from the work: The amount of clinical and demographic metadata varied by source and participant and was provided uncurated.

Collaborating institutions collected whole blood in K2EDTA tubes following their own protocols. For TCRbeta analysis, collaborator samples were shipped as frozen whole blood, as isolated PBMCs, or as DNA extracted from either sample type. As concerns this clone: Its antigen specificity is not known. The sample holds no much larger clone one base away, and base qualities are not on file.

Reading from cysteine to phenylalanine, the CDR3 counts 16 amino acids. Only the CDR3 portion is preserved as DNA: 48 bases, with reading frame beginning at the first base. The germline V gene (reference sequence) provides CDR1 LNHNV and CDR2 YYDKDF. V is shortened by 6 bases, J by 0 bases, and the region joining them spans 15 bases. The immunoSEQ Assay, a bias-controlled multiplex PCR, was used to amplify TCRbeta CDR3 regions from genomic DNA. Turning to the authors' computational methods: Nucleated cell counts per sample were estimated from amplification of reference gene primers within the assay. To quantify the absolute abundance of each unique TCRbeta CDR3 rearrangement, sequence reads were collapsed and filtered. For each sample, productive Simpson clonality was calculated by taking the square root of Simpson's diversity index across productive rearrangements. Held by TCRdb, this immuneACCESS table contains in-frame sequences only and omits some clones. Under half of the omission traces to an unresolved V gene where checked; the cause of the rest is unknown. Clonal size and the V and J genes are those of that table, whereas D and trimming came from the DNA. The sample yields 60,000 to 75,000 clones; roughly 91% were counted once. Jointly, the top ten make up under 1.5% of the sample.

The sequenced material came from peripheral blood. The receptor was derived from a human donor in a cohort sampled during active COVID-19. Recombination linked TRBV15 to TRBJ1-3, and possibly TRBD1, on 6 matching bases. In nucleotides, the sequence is TGTGCCACCAGTCCCACACAGGGATTCTCTGGAAACACCATATATTTT. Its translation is CATSPTQGFSGNTIYF.